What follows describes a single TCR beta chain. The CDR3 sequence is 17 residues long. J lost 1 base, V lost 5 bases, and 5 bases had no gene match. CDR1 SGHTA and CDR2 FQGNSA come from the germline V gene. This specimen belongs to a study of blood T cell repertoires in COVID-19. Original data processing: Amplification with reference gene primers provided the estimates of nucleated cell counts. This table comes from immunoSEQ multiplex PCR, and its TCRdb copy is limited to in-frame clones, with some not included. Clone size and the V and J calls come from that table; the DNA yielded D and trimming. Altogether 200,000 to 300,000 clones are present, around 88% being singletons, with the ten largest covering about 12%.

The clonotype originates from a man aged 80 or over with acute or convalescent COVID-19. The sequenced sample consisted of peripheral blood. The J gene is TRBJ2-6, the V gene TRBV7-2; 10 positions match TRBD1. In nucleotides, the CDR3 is TGTGCCAGCAGCCGGGGGACAGGGGCGTCTGGGGCCAACGTCCTGACTTTC. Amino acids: CASSRGTGASGANVLTF.